This record looks at one TCR beta chain sequence and its context. Its specific antigen is unknown. No base quality information exists; no much larger clone differs at one position. CDR1 and CDR2 are read off the germline V gene (reference sequence) as SSHAT and FNYEAQ. V loses 5 bases at its end and J loses 9 bases; junction bases beyond the gene matches: 16. The CDR3 spans 17 residues, from the cysteine through the phenylalanine. Only CDR3 DNA is held: 51 bases, read in frame from base 1. TCRbeta CDR3 regions were amplified from genomic DNA using the immunoSEQ Assay, a bias-controlled multiplex PCR. The original pipeline was this. The number of nucleated cells in each sample was estimated by amplification of reference gene primers within the assay. To quantify the absolute abundance of each unique TCRbeta CDR3 rearrangement, sequence reads were collapsed and filtered. For each sample, productive Simpson clonality was calculated as the square root of Simpson's diversity index over productive rearrangements. Not all clones reach the TCRdb copy of this immuneACCESS table, which keeps in-frame sequences only. Checked studies attribute under half of the gap to unresolved V genes and leave the rest unexplained. That table supplies the V and J calls and clone size; D and trimming were determined from the DNA. In this sample the table shows about 70,000 clones, under 95% of which occur a single time. The ten largest clonotypes hold 8% to 10% of the sample.

This sample was taken from a study of blood T cell repertoires in COVID-19 (dated by TCRdb to 2019 to 2021). Some background on the complete study: Samples covering the acute and convalescent phases of COVID-19 were provided by collaborators in the United States, Italy and Spain. Where HLA class I and class II types were available, the types were taken from metadata supplied by the sample provider, not from assay-based typing. The samples were drawn from the first 160 participants of the ongoing ImmuneRACE study and from 1,254 subjects provided by 6 global collaborators. The material from the prospective study consisted of cDNA or gDNA derived from T cells, B-cell-depleted T cells, or PBMCs. Deeply sampled blood TCRbeta repertoires from subjects exposed to, actively infected with, or recovered from COVID-19 were included in the dataset. The repertoires were released in a freely available public database intended as a resource for research on the immune response to SARS-CoV-2. Nearly every sample came with metadata listing a de-identified subject ID, COVID-19 status, age in years and sex.

Whole blood was collected in K2EDTA tubes by collaborating institutions according to the institutions' own protocols. For TCRbeta analysis, collaborator samples were shipped as frozen whole blood, as isolated PBMCs, or as DNA extracted from either sample type. Overall study results and their limits: The amount of clinical and demographic metadata varied by source and participant and was provided uncurated.

The source material was peripheral blood. The V gene is TRBV7-7 and the J gene is TRBJ2-1, with 10 bases in between that match TRBD2. The sequence was collected from a human donor in a cohort sampled during active COVID-19. The CDR3 corresponds to CASSPRPAGGDPGEQFF. The DNA sequence is as follows: TGTGCCAGCAGCCCACGACCAGCGGGGGGGGACCCCGGTGAGCAGTTCTTC.